This note documents a single TCR beta chain sequence. Its specificity is unknown. Deletions cut 7 bases from V and 1 base from J, with 8 bases between. Germline assignment: CDR1 SGHRS and CDR2 YFSETQ. The CDR3 extends over 13 amino acids. The source of the sample is a study of beta chain features in type 1 diabetes. In the study overall: All samples yielded some 100,000,000 examined sorted cells. Study-level results: In every one of the four CD4+ subsets, TCRB CDR3s were moderately but significantly shorter in Type 1 diabetes patients. PCR might favor shorter templates, but any such skew would affect patients and controls equally.

As every portion of the isolated RNA was reverse transcribed, the sequencing read expressed TCRB transcripts. Libraries were prepared by immunoSEQ multiplex PCR; TCRdb keeps only in-frame clonotypes and omits some of them. The sample has hundreds of thousands of clones, over 10% seen once. The sequence came from a woman aged 18-29 years in good health. Sequences were obtained from naive CD4+ T cells from blood. The V and J genes are TRBV5-1 and TRBJ2-2; D uncertain. CDR3 amino acids: CASARENTGELFF. The DNA of the CDR3 is TGCGCCAGCGCAAGGGAGAACACCGGGGAGCTGTTTTTT.